Listed here is a single TCR beta chain. The record originates from a study of prognosis after radiotherapy for stage I lung cancer. Two time points each involved a draw of approximately 6.4 milliliters of peripheral blood. Trimming stripped 8 bases from V and 8 bases from J, with 22 bases between. CDR3 length: 15 residues. Germline CDR1 SEHNR, CDR2 FQNEAQ (reference sequence). Genomic DNA yielded TCR beta CDR3, amplified by two-round multiplex PCR. Primers were specific to each TRBV and TRBJ gene in first-round PCR. TCRdb passed the multiplex PCR reads through MiXCR, listing each CDR3 protein once. The sample shows around 51,000 distinct CDR3 sequences, about 35% of them seen only once.

Sequences were derived from PBMCs, sampled before or after stereotactic body radiation therapy (not recorded which). The V call is TRBV7-9, the J call TRBJ1-3; TRBD1 might be the D (6 bases). This sequence was found in a donor over 45 with non-small cell lung cancer. CDR3 loop: CASVTYRDRRDTIYF. Here the CDR3 DNA reads TGTGCCAGCGTTACTTACCGTGACAGGAGAGACACCATATATTTT.